The table lists the clone carrying this T cell receptor (beta chain) with a few counts. Generated by immunoSEQ multiplex PCR, the TCRdb table keeps only in-frame clones and is missing some. This table has 120,000 to 150,000 clones, approximately 80% appearing once. This entry belongs to a study of blood T cell repertoires in COVID-19. On the study more broadly: Both acute and convalescent COVID-19 samples were obtained from the United States, Italy and Spain.

There are 16 residues in the CDR3. J lost 1 base, V lost 2 bases, and 4 bases had no gene match. CDR1 and CDR2 from the germline V gene are LGHNT and FRNRAP. The clonotype originates from a woman between 18 and 29 years old who had been exposed to COVID-19. The chain uses TRBV12-5 and TRBJ2-3, with 9 bases matching TRBD2. The sample comprised PBMCs or T cells enriched from blood (not recorded which). CDR3 sequence reads: CASGLRLAGRTDTQYF. The CDR3 bases are TGTGCTAGTGGTTTGCGGCTAGCGGGACGCACAGATACGCAGTATTTT. The full variable domain, its missing parts supplied by reference TRBV12-5 and TRBJ2-3, is DARVTQTPRHKVTEMGQEVTMRCQPILGHNTVFWYRQTMMQGLELLAYFRNRAPLDDSGMPKDRFSAEMPDATLATLKIQPSEPRDSAVYFCASGLRLAGRTDTQYFGPGTRLTVL.